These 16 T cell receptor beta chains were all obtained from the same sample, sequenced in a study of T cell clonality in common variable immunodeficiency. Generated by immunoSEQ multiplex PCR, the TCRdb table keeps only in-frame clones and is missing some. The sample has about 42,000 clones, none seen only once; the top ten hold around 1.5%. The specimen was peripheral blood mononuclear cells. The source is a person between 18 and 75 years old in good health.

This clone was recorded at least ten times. Partial CDR3 DNA: TGTGCCTCTGGGACAGGAGGAAACACC. It encodes CASGTGGNT. The complete CDR3 sequence is CASGTGGNTIYF. The chain joins TRBV19 to TRBJ1-3; 8 nucleotides line up with TRBD1. The read is 3 residues too short to cover the CDR3 end, so that end is filled in from the germline J gene. Germline V CDR1 and CDR2: LNHDA, SQIVND (reference sequence). CDR3 length equals 12 residues. Losses at the gene ends were 11 bases for V and 4 bases for J; bases not matched to a gene: 4.

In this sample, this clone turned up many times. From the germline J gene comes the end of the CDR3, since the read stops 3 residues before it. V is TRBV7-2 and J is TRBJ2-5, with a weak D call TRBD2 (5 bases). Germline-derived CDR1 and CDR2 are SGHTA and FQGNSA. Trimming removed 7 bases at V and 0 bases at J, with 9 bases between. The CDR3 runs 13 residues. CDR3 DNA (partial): TGTGCCAGCAAACCAGCGGACCAAGAGACC. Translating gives CASKPADQET. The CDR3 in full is CASKPADQETQYF.

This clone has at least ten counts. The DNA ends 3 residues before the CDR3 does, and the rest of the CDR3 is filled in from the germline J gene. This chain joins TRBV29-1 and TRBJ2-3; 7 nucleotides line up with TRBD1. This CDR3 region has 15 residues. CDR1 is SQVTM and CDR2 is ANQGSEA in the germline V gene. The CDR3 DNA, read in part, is TGCAGCGTTGAGAAGGCAGGGGGTAGCTGGGAGACG. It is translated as CSVEKAGGSWET. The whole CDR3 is CSVEKAGGSWETQYF.

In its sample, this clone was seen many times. The sequenced CDR3 bases are TGTGCCAGCACCCGTGGACAGGGGGTTGTG. Amino acids: CASTRGQGVV. The whole CDR3 region reads CASTRGQGVVAFF. The chain couples TRBV2 to TRBJ1-1; 10 nucleotides line up with TRBD1. The read terminates 3 residues before the CDR3 end, so the remaining end is supplied by the germline J gene. The CDR3 totals 13 residues. CDR1 SNHLY and CDR2 FYNNEI come from the germline V gene.

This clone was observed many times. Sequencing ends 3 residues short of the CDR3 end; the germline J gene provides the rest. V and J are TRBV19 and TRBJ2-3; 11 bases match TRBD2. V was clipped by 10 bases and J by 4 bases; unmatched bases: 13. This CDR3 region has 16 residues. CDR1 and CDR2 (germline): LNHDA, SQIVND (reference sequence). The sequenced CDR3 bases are TGTGCCACCGGGGTGGTAGCGGGAGGGTATGCAGATACG. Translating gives CATGVVAGGYADT. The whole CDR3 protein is CATGVVAGGYADTQYF.

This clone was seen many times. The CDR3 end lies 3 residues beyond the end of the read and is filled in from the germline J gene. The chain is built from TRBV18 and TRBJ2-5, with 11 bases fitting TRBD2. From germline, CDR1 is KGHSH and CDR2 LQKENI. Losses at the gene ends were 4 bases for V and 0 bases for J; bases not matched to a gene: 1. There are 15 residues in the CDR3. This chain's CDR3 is CASSLTSGNQETQYF. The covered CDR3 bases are TGTGCCAGCTCACTGACTAGCGGGAACCAAGAGACC.

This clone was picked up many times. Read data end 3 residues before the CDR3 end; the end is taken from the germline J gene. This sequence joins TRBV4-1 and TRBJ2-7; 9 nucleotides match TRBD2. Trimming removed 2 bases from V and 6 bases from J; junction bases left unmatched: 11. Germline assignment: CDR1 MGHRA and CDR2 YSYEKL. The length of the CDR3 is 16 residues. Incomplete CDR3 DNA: TGCGCCAGCAGCCAACCTAGTAGCGGGAGAAGTCTCGAG. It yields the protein CASSQPSSGRSLE. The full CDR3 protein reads CASSQPSSGRSLEQYF.

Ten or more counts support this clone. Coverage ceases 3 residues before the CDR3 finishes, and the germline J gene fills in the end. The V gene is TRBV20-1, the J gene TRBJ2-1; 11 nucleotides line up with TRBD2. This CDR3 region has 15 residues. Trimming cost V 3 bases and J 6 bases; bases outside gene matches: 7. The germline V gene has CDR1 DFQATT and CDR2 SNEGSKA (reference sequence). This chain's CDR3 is CSASSLAGVINEQFF. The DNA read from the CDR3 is TGCAGTGCTAGTTCACTAGCGGGAGTCATCAATGAG.

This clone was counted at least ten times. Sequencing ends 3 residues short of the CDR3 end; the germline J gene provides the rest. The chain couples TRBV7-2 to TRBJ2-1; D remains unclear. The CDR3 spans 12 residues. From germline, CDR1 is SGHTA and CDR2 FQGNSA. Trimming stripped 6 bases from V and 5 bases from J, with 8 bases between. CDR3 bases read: TGTGCCAGCAGAAATCCCAACAATGAG. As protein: CASRNPNNE. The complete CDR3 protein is CASRNPNNEQFF.

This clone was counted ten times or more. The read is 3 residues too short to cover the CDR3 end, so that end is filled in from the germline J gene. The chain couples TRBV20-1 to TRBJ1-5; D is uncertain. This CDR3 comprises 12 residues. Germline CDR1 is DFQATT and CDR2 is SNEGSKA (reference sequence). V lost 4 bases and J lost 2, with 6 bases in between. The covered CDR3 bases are TGCAGTGCTACTAGTGGCAATCAGCCC. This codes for CSATSGNQP. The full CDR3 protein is CSATSGNQPQHF.

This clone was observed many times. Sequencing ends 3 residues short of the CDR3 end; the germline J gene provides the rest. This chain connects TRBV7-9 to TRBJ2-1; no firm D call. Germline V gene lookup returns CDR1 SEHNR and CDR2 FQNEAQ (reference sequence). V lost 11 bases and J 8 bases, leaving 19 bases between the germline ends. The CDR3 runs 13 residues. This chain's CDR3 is CAARPLWLDEQFF. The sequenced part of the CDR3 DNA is TGTGCCGCAAGGCCGTTATGGCTGGATGAG.

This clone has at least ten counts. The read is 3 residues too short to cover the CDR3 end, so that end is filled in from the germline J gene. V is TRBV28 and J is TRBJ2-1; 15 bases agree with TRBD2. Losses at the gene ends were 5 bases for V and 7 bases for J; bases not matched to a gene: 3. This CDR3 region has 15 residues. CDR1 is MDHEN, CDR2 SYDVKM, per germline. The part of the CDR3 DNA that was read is TGTGCCAGCAGTCCGGGACTAGCGGGAGGTAATGAG. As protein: CASSPGLAGGNE. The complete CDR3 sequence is CASSPGLAGGNEQFF.

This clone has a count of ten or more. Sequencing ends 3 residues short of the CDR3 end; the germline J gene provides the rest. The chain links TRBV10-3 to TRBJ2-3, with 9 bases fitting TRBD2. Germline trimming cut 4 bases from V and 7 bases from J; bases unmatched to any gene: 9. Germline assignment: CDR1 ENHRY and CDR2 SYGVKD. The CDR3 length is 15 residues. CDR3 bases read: TGTGCCATCAGTGGCAATAGCGGGAGTGGGAATACG. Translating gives CAISGNSGSGNT. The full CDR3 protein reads CAISGNSGSGNTQYF.

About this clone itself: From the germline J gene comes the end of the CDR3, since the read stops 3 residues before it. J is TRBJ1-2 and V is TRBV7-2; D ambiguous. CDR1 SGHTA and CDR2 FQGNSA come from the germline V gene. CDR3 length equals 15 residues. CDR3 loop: CASSLGEGPPYDYTF. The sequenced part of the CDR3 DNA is TGTGCCAGCAGCTTAGGTGAGGGTCCCCCCTACGAC.

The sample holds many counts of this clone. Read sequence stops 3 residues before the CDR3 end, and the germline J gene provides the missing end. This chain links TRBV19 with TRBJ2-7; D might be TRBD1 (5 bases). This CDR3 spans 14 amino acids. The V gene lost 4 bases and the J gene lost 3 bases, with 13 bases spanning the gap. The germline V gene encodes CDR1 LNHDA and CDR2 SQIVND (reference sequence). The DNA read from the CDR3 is TGTGCCAGTAGTACTGGGGCCAGGGACTACGAG. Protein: CASSTGARDYE. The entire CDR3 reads CASSTGARDYEQYF.

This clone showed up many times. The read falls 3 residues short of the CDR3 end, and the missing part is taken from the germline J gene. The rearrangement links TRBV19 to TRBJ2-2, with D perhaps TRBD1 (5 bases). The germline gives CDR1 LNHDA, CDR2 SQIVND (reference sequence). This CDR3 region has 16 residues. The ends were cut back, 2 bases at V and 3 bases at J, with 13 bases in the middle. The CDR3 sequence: CASSIRGSFDTGELFF. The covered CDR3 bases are TGTGCCAGTAGTATAAGGGGATCCTTCGACACCGGGGAG.